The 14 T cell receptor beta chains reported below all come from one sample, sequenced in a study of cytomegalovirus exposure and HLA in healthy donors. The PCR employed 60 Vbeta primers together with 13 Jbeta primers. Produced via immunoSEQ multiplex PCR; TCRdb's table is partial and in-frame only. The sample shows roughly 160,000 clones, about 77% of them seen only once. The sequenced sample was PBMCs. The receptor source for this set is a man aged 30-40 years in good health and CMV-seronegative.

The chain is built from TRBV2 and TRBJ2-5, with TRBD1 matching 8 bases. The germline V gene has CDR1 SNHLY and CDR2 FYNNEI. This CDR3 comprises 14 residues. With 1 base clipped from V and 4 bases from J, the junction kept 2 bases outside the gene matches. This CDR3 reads CASSEGTGRETQYF. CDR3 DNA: TGTGCCAGCAGTGAAGGGACAGGGCGAGAGACCCAGTACTTC.

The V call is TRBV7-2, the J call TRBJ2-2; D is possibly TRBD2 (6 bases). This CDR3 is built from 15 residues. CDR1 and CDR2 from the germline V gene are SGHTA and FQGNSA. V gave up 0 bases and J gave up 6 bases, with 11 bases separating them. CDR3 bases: TGTGCCAGCAGCTTAGCCCGGGAGCGGGCCGGGGAGCTGTTTTTT. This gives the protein CASSLARERAGELFF.

This CDR3 is CASSVGLGQETQYF. CDR3 DNA: TGTGCCAGCAGTGTAGGACTGGGCCAAGAGACCCAGTACTTC. The chain uses TRBV6-1 and TRBJ2-5; the D gene is possibly TRBD2 (5 bases). The CDR3 is 14 residues long. Per germline, CDR1 MNHNS and CDR2 SASEGT. Trimming left V 4 bases short and J 1 base short, with 10 bases between.

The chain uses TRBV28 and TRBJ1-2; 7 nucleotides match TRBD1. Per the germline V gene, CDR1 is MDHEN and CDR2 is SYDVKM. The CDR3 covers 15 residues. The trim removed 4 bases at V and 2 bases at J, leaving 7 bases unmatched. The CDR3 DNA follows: TGTGCCAGCAGTTCCACAGGGGCGCTGAACTATGGCTACACCTTC. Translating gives CASSSTGALNYGYTF.

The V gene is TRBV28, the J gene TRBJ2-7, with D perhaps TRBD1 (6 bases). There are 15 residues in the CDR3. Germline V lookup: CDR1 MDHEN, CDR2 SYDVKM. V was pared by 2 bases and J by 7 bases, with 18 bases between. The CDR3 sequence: CASSLHAGVLGEQYF. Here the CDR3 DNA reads TGTGCCAGCAGTTTACATGCAGGGGTATTAGGAGAGCAGTACTTC.

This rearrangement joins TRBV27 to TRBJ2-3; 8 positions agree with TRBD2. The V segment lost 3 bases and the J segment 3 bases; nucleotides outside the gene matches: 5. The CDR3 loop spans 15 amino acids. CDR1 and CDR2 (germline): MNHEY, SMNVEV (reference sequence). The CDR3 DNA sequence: TGTGCCAGCAGTTTTAATCCGGGAGGGACAGATACGCAGTATTTT. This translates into CASSFNPGGTDTQYF.

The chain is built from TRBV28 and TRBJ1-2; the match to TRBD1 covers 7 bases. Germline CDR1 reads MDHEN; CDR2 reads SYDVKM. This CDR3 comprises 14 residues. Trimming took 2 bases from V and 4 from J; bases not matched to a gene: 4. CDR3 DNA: TGTGCCAGCAGTTTACAACAGGGGATCTATGGCTACACCTTC. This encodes CASSLQQGIYGYTF.

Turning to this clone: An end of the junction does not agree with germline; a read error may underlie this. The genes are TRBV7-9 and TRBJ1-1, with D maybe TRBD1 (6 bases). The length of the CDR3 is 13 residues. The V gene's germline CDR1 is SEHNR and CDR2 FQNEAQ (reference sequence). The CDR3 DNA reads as TGTTCCAGCAGCTTGCAGGGGTTCACTGAAGCTTTCTTT. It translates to CSSSLQGFTEAFF.

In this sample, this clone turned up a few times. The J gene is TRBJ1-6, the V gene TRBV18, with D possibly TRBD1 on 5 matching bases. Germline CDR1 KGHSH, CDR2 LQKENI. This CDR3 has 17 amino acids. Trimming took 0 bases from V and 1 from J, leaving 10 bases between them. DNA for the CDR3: TGTGCCAGCTCACCACCCCAGGGAGGGTCCTATAATTCACCCCTCCACTTT. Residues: CASSPPQGGSYNSPLHF.

The CDR3 nucleotides read TGTGCCAGCAGTTTTCGAGGCAACTATGGCTACACCTTC. Its translation is CASSFRGNYGYTF. This chain joins TRBV28 and TRBJ1-2; no firm D call. This CDR3 has 13 residues. CDR1 is MDHEN and CDR2 is SYDVKM in the germline V gene. V was pared by 3 bases and J by 2 bases, with 7 bases between.

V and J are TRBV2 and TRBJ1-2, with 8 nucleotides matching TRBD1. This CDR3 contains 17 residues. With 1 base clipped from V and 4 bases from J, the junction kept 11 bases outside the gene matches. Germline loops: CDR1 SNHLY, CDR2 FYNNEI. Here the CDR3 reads CASSEGGFGQGGYGYTF. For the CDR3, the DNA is TGTGCCAGCAGTGAAGGAGGGTTTGGACAGGGCGGCTATGGCTACACCTTC.

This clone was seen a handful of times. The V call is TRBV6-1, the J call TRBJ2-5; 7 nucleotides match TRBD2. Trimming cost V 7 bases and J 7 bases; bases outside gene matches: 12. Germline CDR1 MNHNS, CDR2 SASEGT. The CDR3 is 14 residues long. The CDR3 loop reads CASISELASVTQYF. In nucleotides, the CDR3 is TGTGCCAGCATATCGGAACTAGCGAGCGTGACCCAGTACTTC.

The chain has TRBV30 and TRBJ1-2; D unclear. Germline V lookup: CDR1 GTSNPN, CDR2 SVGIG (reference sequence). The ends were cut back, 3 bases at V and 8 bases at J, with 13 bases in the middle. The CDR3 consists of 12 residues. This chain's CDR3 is CAWSPITSGYTF. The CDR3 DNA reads TGTGCCTGGAGCCCTATAACCTCAGGCTACACCTTC.

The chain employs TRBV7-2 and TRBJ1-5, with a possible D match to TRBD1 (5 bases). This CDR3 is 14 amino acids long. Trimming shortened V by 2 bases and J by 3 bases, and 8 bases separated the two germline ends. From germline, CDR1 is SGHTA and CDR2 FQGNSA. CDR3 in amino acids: CASSLIGDNQPQHF. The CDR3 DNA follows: TGTGCCAGCAGCTTAATAGGGGACAATCAGCCCCAGCATTTT.